The T cell receptor beta chain described here comes from a study of CD8+CD57+ T cells in acquired aplastic anemia. In the study overall: Mean yield of DNA from sorted CD4+ and CD8+ cells was 2.5 to 4 ug. Points from the study as a whole: With respect to CD8+ Simpson's diversity, patients and controls did not differ significantly. Patients and controls shared approximately 30 CD8+ CDR3 sequences, highly expressed in patients.

The study profiled TCR beta VDJ and CDR3 using genomic DNA as template. TCRdb reanalysed the reads using MiXCR and keeps one entry per CDR3 protein. The profile shows 200,000 to 250,000 distinct CDR3 sequences, around 46% of them singletons. The length of the CDR3 is 14 residues. V shed 3 bases, J shed 4 bases, and the junction held 4 bases outside the gene matches. The germline V gene encodes CDR1 SNHLY and CDR2 FYNNEI. The authors sequenced patients whose flow cytometry had shown CD8+CD57+ cell expansion. Points on this clonotype: The antigen is undetermined.

This sequence originates from a human donor with aplastic anemia. Sequencing input: sorted CD4+, CD8+, or CD8+CD57+ T cells (not recorded which) from PBMCs. The gene calls are TRBV2 and TRBJ1-1; 8 positions agree with TRBD1. This CDR3 is CASSEAGGGTEAFF. CDR3 DNA: TGTGCCAGCAGTGAGGCAGGGGGCGGCACTGAAGCTTTCTTT.